A single sample is the source of the 24 T cell receptor beta chains below, sequenced in a study of T-cell reconstitution after alpha-beta-depleted transplantation in children. Library preparation (for TCRbeta) was performed with unique molecular identifiers. Using its own MiXCR run on the PCR reads, TCRdb lists one record per CDR3 protein. Of approximately 350,000 distinct CDR3 sequences listed, around a tenth are singletons. This specimen was PBMCs from the stem cell graft donor, taken from the stem cell graft. These receptors came from a human donor who donated a stem cell graft to a child with acute lymphoblastic leukemia.

This clonotype was seen a handful of times. At one end the junction does not follow the germline gene, possibly because of a read error. In DNA, the CDR3 is TGTCCCAGCAGTTACGCGGGCGGGGAGCTGTTTTTT. Translation gives CPSSYAGGELFF. The rearrangement links TRBV6-5 to TRBJ2-2, with D perhaps TRBD2 (5 bases). The CDR3 has 12 amino acids. The V gene's germline CDR1 is MNHEY and CDR2 SVGAGI.

This chain links TRBV7-9 with TRBJ2-2; TRBD1 matches 7 bases. The CDR3 sequence is 15 residues long. Germline CDR1 SEHNR, CDR2 FQNEAQ (reference sequence). V was clipped by 4 bases and J by 0 bases; unmatched bases: 2. CDR3 nucleotides: TGTGCCAGCAGCTACAGGGGCCCGAACACCGGGGAGCTGTTTTTT. Translating it yields CASSYRGPNTGELFF.

This clonotype was picked up a small number of times. The CDR3 coding sequence is TGTGCCACCAGCAGGGGGCTAGCGGAAAACCAAGAGACCCAGTACTTC. It yields the protein CATSRGLAENQETQYF. The chain links TRBV15 to TRBJ2-5; 7 positions agree with TRBD2. Per the germline V gene, CDR1 is LNHNV and CDR2 is YYDKDF (reference sequence). This CDR3 region has 16 residues. Trimming at V came to 3 bases and at J to 0 bases, leaving 7 bases not matched to a gene.

There are many counts of this clonotype. The genes are TRBV7-9 and TRBJ1-2, with 7 bases aligning to TRBD1. CDR3 length: 16 residues. The J segment lost 1 base and the V segment lost 1 base, leaving 6 bases of the junction unmatched. Germline CDR1 reads SEHNR; CDR2 reads FQNEAQ (reference sequence). The CDR3 loop reads CASSLGYRDSNYGYTF. CDR3 bases: TGTGCCAGCAGCTTAGGGTACCGGGACAGTAACTATGGCTACACCTTC.

This clonotype came up a few times. The V gene is TRBV20-1, the J gene TRBJ1-5; D is unresolved. This CDR3 has 16 amino acids. V lost 0 bases and J 7 bases, leaving 19 bases between the germline ends. Germline lookup yields CDR1 DFQATT and CDR2 SNEGSKA (reference sequence). CDR3 loop: CSARDINSGGRQPQHF. CDR3 nucleotides: TGCAGTGCTAGAGATATCAATTCTGGAGGACGGCAGCCCCAGCATTTT.

Many counts were recorded for this clonotype. This chain uses TRBV5-1 with TRBJ2-6; 7 nucleotides match TRBD2. Germline lookup yields CDR1 SGHRS and CDR2 YFSETQ. The CDR3 extends over 15 amino acids. Trimming removed 4 bases from V and 2 bases from J; junction bases left unmatched: 3. The CDR3 is CASSNGLAGANVLTF. In DNA, the CDR3 is TGCGCCAGCAGCAACGGACTAGCTGGGGCCAACGTCCTGACTTTC.

This clonotype was seen more than once but under ten times. The chain employs TRBV3-1 and TRBJ2-7, with TRBD1 as a possible D gene (5 bases). Trimming shortened V by 4 bases and J by 2 bases, and 12 bases separated the two germline ends. The CDR3 has 14 residues. Germline V gene data show CDR1 as LGHDT and CDR2 as YNNKEL (reference sequence). DNA of the CDR3: TGTGCCAGCAGCCCTTCTGACAGTCCCTACGAGCAGTACTTC. Its translation is CASSPSDSPYEQYF.

The V call is TRBV7-9, the J call TRBJ2-1; TRBD2 matches at 10 bases. The ends lost 1 base at V and 2 bases at J; junction bases unmatched: 5. This CDR3 is built from 17 residues. The V gene's germline CDR1 is SEHNR and CDR2 FQNEAQ (reference sequence). The CDR3 sequence is CASSLGPAGGPYNEQFF. In nucleotides, the CDR3 is TGTGCCAGCAGCTTAGGTCCAGCGGGAGGGCCCTACAATGAGCAGTTCTTC.

This clonotype was observed at least ten times. The DNA of the CDR3 is TGCGCCAGCAGCCAAGATCTGGGGGGGAAGTACACTGAAGCTTTCTTT. Amino acids: CASSQDLGGKYTEAFF. The genes are TRBV4-3 and TRBJ1-1; maybe TRBD1 (5 bases). Germline CDR1 and CDR2: LGHNA and YSLEER. The CDR3 consists of 16 residues. V lost 0 bases, J lost 3 bases, and 14 bases lay in between.

This clonotype has just a few counts. The chain links TRBV9 to TRBJ2-7, with 10 bases fitting TRBD2. J lost 2 bases, V lost 3 bases, and 8 bases had no gene match. CDR3 length: 16 amino acids. Germline lookup yields CDR1 SGDLS and CDR2 YYNGEE. This chain's CDR3 is CASSGLSGREPYEQYF. CDR3 DNA sequence: TGTGCCAGCAGCGGCTTAAGCGGGAGGGAACCCTACGAGCAGTACTTC.

A few counts support this clonotype. The chain carries TRBV5-1 and TRBJ1-1, with TRBD1 identical over 7 bases. The germline CDR1 and CDR2 sequences are SGHRS and YFSETQ. The CDR3 is 14 amino acids. V shed 0 bases and J 6 bases; nucleotides not matched to a gene: 5. CDR3 region: CASSLAQGGAEAFF. The CDR3 nucleotides read TGCGCCAGCAGCTTGGCCCAGGGGGGCGCTGAAGCTTTCTTT.

Points on this clonotype: A junction boundary mismatches the germline segment, possibly from a read error. The chain joins TRBV7-7 to TRBJ2-1, with a possible D match to TRBD1 (5 bases). Per germline, CDR1 SSHAT and CDR2 FNYEAQ (reference sequence). This CDR3 has 15 residues. CDR3 sequence reads: CASSFGDSSYNEQFF. DNA for the CDR3: TGTGCTAGCAGCTTCGGCGACAGCTCCTACAATGAGCAGTTCTTC. Looking up the rest from reference TRBV7-7 and TRBJ2-1 gives the full variable domain: GAGVSQSPRYKVTKRGQDVTLRCDPISSHATLYWYQQALGQGPEFLTYFNYEAQPDKSGLPSDRFSAERPEGSISTLTIQRTEQRDSAMYRCASSFGDSSYNEQFFGPGTRLTVL.

This clonotype was seen only once. The chain uses TRBV5-1 and TRBJ2-1, with D possibly matching TRBD1 (5 bases). Germline V gene sequence: CDR1 SGHRS, CDR2 YFSETQ. The CDR3 loop spans 16 amino acids. Trimming left V 0 bases short and J 5 bases short, with 15 bases between. The CDR3 DNA follows: TGCGCCAGCAGCTTGGCCAGGTCACAGGCTCACAATGAGCAGTTCTTC. Translated: CASSLARSQAHNEQFF.

This clonotype was seen repeatedly, ten times or more. The chain recombines TRBV20-1 with TRBJ1-5; D uncertain. The germline gives CDR1 DFQATT, CDR2 SNEGSKA (reference sequence). This CDR3 contains 12 residues. V lost 3 bases and J 4 bases, leaving 7 bases between the germline ends. CDR3 coding DNA: TGCAGTGCTAGTCTAGGTAATCAGCCCCAGCATTTT. Protein product: CSASLGNQPQHF.

This clonotype has a handful of counts. This chain links TRBV20-1 with TRBJ2-1; TRBD2 agrees at 10 bases. V lost 3 bases and J lost 4; bases outside the gene matches: 9. Germline CDR1 reads DFQATT; CDR2 reads SNEGSKA (reference sequence). The CDR3 has 16 amino acids. This CDR3 reads CSASTSLAGRYNEQFF. CDR3 sequence (DNA): TGCAGTGCTAGCACGTCACTAGCGGGAAGATACAATGAGCAGTTCTTC.

This chain joins TRBV7-2 and TRBJ2-1; TRBD2 is a possible D gene (5 bases). This CDR3 has 14 amino acids. V was shortened by 7 bases and J by 4 bases, with 14 bases between the two germline ends. The V gene's germline CDR1 is SGHTA and CDR2 FQGNSA. The CDR3 is CASTGEAVYNEQFF. The CDR3 DNA sequence: TGTGCCAGCACCGGCGAAGCGGTTTACAATGAGCAGTTCTTC. Looking up the rest from reference TRBV7-2 and TRBJ2-1 gives the full variable domain: GAGVSQSPSNKVTEKGKDVELRCDPISGHTALYWYRQSLGQGLEFLIYFQGNSAPDKSGLPSDRFSAERTGGSVSTLTIQRTQQEDSAVYLCASTGEAVYNEQFFGPGTRLTVL.

This clonotype was picked up many times. The genes are TRBV7-2 and TRBJ2-3; a possible D gene is TRBD1 (7 bases). Germline V gene data show CDR1 as SGHTA and CDR2 as FQGNSA. The CDR3 sequence is 14 residues long. The V and J ends lost 4 bases and 5 bases respectively, with 13 bases between them. The CDR3 loop is CASSSVQGGDTQYF. For the CDR3, the DNA is TGTGCCAGCAGCTCCGTCCAGGGGGGAGATACGCAGTATTTT.

In this sample, this clonotype turned up a few times. The V and J genes are TRBV5-1 and TRBJ2-5; 8 bases match TRBD1. This CDR3 region has 14 residues. Germline-derived CDR1 and CDR2 are SGHRS and YFSETQ. The V segment lost 4 bases and the J segment 2 bases; nucleotides outside the gene matches: 4. This CDR3 is CASSEGQAQETQYF. The CDR3 coding sequence is TGCGCCAGCAGCGAGGGACAGGCTCAAGAGACCCAGTACTTC. The entire variable domain, with the rest obtained from reference TRBV5-1 and TRBJ2-5, is as follows: KAGVTQTPRYLIKTRGQQVTLSCSPISGHRSVSWYQQTPGQGLQFLFEYFSETQRNKGNFPGRFSGRQFSNSRSEMNVSTLELGDSALYLCASSEGQAQETQYFGPGTRLLVL.

This clonotype was seen more than once but under ten times. The J gene is TRBJ2-1, the V gene TRBV5-6; a weak D match, TRBD1 (5 bases). The V gene's germline CDR1 is SGHDT and CDR2 YYEEEE. This CDR3 region has 14 residues. V shed 3 bases and J shed 8 bases, with 15 bases lying between them. CDR3 nucleotides: TGTGCCAGCAGCTCCCTGCAGGGCACGGATGAGCAGTTCTTC. Translation gives CASSSLQGTDEQFF.

The chain links TRBV10-3 to TRBJ2-7; no clear D gene. The CDR3 has 14 residues. The V gene's germline CDR1 is ENHRY and CDR2 SYGVKD. V was cut by 8 bases and J by 3 bases, with 17 bases left in between. The CDR3 bases are TGTGCCATCGGCATGTTTGATAGGGACTACGAGCAGTACTTC. It specifies CAIGMFDRDYEQYF.

This clonotype was seen at least ten times. The chain uses TRBV3-1 and TRBJ2-5, with 8 bases fitting TRBD2. With 1 base clipped from V and 2 bases from J, the junction kept 0 bases outside the gene matches. The germline V gene has CDR1 LGHDT and CDR2 YNNKEL (reference sequence). This CDR3 region has 14 residues. The CDR3 loop reads CASSQAGGQETQYF. The CDR3 bases are TGTGCCAGCAGCCAAGCGGGGGGGCAAGAGACCCAGTACTTC.

This clonotype was detected only a few times. The rearrangement links TRBV5-1 to TRBJ2-1, with 12 bases lining up with TRBD2. V was pared by 3 bases and J by 8 bases, with 18 bases of the junction left unmatched. Germline-derived CDR1 and CDR2 are SGHRS and YFSETQ. This CDR3 is 19 amino acids long. CDR3 loop: CASSWTSGTPRGRVYEQFF. The DNA of the CDR3 is TGCGCCAGCAGCTGGACTAGCGGGACCCCCCGGGGACGCGTCTATGAGCAGTTCTTC.

The chain is built from TRBV28 and TRBJ2-3; TRBD2 aligns across 7 bases. The CDR3 covers 15 residues. Trimming at V came to 6 bases and at J to 3 bases, leaving 9 bases not matched to a gene. CDR1 MDHEN and CDR2 SYDVKM come from the germline V gene. CDR3 sequence reads: CASSPGGLVTDTQYF. The CDR3 region has the DNA TGTGCCAGCAGCCCGGGAGGTCTAGTAACAGATACGCAGTATTTT.

This clonotype was recorded many times. The chain employs TRBV6-2 or TRBV6-3 and TRBJ2-7, with a tentative D call TRBD2 (5 bases). The germline V gene encodes CDR1 MNHEY and CDR2 SVGEGT. The V end was cut by 5 bases, the J end by 3 bases, with 11 bases between. The CDR3 runs 13 residues. The chain's CDR3 is CASSPTGNYEQYF. CDR3 nucleotides: TGTGCCAGCAGTCCCACCGGGAACTACGAGCAGTACTTC.